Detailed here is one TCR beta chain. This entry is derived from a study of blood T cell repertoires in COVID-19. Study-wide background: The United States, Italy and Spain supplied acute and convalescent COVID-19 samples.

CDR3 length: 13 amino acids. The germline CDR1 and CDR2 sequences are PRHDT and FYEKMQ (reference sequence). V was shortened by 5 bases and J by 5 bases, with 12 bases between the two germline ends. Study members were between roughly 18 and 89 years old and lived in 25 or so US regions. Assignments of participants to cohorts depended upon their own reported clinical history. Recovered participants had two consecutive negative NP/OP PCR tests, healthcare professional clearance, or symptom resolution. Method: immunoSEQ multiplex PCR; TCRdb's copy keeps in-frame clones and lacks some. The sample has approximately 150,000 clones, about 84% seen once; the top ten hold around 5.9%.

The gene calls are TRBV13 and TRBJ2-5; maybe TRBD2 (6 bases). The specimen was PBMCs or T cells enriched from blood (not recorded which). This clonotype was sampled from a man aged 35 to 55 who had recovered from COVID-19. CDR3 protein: CASSPPGVETQYF. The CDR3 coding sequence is TGTGCCAGCAGCCCCCCGGGGGTCGAGACCCAGTACTTC.